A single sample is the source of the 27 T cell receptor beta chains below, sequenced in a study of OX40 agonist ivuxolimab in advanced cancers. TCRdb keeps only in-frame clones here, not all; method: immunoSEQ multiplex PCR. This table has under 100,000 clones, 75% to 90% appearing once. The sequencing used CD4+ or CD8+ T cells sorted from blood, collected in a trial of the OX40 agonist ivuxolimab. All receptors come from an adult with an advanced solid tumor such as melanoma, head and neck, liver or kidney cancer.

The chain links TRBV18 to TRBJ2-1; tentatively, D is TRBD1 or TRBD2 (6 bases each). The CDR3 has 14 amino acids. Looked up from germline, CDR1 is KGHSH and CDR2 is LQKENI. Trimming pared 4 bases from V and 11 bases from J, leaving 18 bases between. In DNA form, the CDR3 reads TGTGCCAGCTCACGATCGGGCGAAGGGGGGAAGCAGTTCTTC. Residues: CASSRSGEGGKQFF.

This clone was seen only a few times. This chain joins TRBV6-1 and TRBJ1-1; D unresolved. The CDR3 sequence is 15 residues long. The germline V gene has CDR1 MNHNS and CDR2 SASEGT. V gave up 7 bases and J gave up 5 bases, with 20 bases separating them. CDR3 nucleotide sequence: TGTGCCAGCACCAAAGCGGGGAGAAGGGAGACTGAAGCTTTCTTT. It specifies CASTKAGRRETEAFF.

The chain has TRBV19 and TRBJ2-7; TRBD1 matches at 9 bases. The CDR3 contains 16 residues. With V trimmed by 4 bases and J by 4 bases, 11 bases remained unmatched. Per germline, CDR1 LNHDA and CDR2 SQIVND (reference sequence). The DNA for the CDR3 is TGTGCCAGTAGTACCCAAGCCGGGACAGGGATGTACGAGCAGTACTTC. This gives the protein CASSTQAGTGMYEQYF. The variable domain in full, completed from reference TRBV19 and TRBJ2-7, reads DGGITQSPKYLFRKEGQNVTLSCEQNLNHDAMYWYRQDPGQGLRLIYYSQIVNDFQKGDIAEGYSVSREKKESFPLTVTSAQKNPTAFYLCASSTQAGTGMYEQYFGPGTRLTVT.

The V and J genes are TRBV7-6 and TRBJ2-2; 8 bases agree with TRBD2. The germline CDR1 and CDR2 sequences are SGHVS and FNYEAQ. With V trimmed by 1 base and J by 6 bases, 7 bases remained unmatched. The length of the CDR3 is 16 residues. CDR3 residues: CASSLVPGGAPGELFF. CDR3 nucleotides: TGTGCCAGCAGCTTAGTCCCCGGGGGGGCCCCCGGGGAGCTGTTTTTT.

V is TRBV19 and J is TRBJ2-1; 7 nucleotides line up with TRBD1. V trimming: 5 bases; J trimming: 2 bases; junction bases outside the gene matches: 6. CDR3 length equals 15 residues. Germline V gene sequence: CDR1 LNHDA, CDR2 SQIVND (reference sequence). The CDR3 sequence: CASSSPGQTYNEQFF. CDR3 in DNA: TGTGCCAGTAGTTCACCGGGACAGACCTACAATGAGCAGTTCTTC.

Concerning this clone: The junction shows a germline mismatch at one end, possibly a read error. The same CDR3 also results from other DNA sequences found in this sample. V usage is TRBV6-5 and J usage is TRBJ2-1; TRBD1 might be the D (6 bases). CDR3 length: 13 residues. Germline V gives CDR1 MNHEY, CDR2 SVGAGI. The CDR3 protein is CASRDRTYNEQFF. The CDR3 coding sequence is TGTGCCAGCAGGGACAGAACCTACAATGAGCAATTCTTC.

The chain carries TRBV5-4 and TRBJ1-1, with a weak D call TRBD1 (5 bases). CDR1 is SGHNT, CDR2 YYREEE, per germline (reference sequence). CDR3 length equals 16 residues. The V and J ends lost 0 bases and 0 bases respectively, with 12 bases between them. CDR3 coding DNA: TGTGCCAGCAGCTTGGCCTTGGCAGGGTTGAACACTGAAGCTTTCTTT. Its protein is CASSLALAGLNTEAFF.

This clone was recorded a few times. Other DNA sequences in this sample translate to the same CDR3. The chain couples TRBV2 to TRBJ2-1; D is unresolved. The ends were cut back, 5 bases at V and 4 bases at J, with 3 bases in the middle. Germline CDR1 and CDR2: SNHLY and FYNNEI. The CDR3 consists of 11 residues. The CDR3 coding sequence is TGTGCCAGCAGTCTGTACAATGAGCAGTTCTTC. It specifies CASSLYNEQFF.

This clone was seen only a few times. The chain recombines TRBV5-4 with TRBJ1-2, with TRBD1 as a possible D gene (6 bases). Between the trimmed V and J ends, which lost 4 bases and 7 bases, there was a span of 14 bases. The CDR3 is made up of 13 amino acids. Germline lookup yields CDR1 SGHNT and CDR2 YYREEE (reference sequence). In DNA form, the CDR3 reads TGTGCCAGCAGCCCTCGAGGCAGGGGTGGCTACACCTTC. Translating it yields CASSPRGRGGYTF. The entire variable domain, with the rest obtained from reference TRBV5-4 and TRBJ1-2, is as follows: ETGVTQSPTHLIKTRGQQVTLRCSSQSGHNTVSWYQQALGQGPQFIFQYYREEENGRGNFPPRFSGLQFPNYSSELNVNALELDDSALYLCASSPRGRGGYTFGSGTRLTVV.

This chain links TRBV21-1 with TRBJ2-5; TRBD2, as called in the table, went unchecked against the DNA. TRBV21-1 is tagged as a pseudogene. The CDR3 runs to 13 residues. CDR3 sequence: CASRTHNQETQYF. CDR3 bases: TGTGCCAGCCGGACTCATAATCAAGAGACCCAGTACTTC.

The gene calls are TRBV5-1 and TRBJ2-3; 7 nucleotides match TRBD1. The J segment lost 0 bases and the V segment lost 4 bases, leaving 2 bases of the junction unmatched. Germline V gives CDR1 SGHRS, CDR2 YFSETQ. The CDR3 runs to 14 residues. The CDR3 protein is CASSVTGSTDTQYF. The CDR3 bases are TGCGCCAGCAGCGTGACAGGGAGCACAGATACGCAGTATTTT.

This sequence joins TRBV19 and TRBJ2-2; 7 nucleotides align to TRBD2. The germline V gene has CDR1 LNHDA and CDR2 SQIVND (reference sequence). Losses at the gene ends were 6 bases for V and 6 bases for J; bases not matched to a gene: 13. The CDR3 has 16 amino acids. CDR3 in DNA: TGTGCCAGTAGGACCTCGGGACTACCATCTGCCGGGGAGCTGTTTTTT. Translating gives CASRTSGLPSAGELFF.

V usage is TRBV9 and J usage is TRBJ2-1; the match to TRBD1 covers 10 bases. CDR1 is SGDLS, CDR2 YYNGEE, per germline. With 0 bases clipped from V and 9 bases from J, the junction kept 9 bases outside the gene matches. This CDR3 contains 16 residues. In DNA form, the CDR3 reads TGTGCCAGCAGCGTAGCTGGGGACAGGGGAAGATTTGAGCAGTTCTTC. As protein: CASSVAGDRGRFEQFF.

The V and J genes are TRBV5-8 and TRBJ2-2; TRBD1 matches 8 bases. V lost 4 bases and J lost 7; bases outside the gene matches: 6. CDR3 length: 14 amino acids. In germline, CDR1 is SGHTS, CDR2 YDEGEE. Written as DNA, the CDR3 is TGTGCCAGCAGCCAACAGGGGGTTGACGGGGAGCTGTTTTTT. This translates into CASSQQGVDGELFF.

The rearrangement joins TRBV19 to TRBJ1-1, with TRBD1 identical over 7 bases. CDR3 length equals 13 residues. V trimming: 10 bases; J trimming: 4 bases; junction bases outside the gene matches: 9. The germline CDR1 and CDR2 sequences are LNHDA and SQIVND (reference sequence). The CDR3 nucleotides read TGTGCCACGAGACAGGGAGGGGGCACTGAAGCTTTCTTT. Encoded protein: CATRQGGGTEAFF. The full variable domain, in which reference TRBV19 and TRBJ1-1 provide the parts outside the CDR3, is DGGITQSPKYLFRKEGQNVTLSCEQNLNHDAMYWYRQDPGQGLRLIYYSQIVNDFQKGDIAEGYSVSREKKESFPLTVTSAQKNPTAFYLCATRQGGGTEAFFGQGTRLTVV.

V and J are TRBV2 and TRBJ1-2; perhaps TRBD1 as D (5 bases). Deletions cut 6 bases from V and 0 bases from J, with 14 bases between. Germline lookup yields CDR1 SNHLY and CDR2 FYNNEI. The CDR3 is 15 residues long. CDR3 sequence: CASSRLGVANYGYTF. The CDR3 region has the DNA TGTGCCAGCAGCCGCCTGGGGGTAGCTAACTATGGCTACACCTTC.

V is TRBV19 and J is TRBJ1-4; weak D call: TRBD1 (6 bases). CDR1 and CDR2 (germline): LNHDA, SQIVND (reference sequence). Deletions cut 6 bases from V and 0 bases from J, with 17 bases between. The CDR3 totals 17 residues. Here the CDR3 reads CASSAPQGFATNEKLFF. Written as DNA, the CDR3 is TGTGCCAGTAGCGCACCCCAGGGGTTCGCAACTAATGAAAAACTGTTTTTT.

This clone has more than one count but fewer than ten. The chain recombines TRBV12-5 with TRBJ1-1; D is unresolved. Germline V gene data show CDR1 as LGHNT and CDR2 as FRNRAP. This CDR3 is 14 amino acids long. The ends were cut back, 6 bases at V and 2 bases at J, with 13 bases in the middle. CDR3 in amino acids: CASGRRTPNTEAFF. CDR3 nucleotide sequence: TGTGCTAGTGGCCGGAGGACCCCTAACACTGAAGCTTTCTTT.

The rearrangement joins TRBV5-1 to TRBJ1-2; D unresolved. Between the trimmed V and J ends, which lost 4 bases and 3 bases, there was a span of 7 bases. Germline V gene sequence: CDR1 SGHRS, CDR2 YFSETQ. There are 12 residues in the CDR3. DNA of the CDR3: TGCGCCAGCAGCCCGACGGACTATGGCTACACCTTC. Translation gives CASSPTDYGYTF.

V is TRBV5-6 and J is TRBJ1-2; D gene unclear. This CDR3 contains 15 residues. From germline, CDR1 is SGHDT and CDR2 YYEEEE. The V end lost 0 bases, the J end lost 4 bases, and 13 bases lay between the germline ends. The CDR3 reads CASSLGAGSLYGYTF. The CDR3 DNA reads TGTGCCAGCAGCTTGGGGGCGGGGTCCCTCTATGGCTACACCTTC.

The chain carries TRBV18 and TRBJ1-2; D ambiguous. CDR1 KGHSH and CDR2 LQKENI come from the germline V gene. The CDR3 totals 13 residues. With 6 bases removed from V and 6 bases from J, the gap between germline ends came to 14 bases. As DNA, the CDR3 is TGTGCCAGCTCCCCCACGGGCTGGGATGGCTACACCTTC. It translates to CASSPTGWDGYTF.

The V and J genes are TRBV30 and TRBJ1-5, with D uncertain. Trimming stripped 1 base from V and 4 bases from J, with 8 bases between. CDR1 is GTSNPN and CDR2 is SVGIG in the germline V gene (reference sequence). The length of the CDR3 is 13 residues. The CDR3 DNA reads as TGTGCCTGGAGTGAACGGCAAAATCAGCCCCAGCATTTT. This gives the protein CAWSERQNQPQHF.

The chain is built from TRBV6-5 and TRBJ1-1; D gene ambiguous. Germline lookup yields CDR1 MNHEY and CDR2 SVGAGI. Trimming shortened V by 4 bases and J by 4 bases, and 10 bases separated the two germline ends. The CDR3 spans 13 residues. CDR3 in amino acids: CASSFAPGTEAFF. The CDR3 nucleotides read TGTGCCAGCAGTTTTGCCCCCGGCACTGAAGCTTTCTTT.

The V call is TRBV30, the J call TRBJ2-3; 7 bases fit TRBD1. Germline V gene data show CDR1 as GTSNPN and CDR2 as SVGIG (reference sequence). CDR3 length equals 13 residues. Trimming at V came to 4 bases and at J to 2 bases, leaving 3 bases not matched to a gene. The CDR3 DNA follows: TGTGCCTGGAACAGGGGATCCACAGATACGCAGTATTTT. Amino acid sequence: CAWNRGSTDTQYF.

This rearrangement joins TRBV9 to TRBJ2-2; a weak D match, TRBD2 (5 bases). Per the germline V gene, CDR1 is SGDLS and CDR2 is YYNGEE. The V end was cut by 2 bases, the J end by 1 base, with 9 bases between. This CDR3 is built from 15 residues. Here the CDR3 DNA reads TGTGCCAGCAGCGTGTGGGGAGTGAACACCGGGGAGCTGTTTTTT. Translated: CASSVWGVNTGELFF.

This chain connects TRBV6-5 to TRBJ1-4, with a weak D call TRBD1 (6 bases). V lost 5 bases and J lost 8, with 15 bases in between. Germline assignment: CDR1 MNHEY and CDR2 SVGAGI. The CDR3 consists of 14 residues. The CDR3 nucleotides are TGTGCCAGCAGTCCGACAGGTCCTCCCGAAAAACTGTTTTTT. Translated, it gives CASSPTGPPEKLFF.

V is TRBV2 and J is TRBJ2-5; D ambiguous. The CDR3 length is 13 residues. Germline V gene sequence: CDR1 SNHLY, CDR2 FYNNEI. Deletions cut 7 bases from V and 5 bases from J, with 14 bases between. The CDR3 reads CASKWGSGETQYF. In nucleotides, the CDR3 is TGTGCCAGCAAGTGGGGAAGTGGGGAGACCCAGTACTTC.